This entry describes one T cell receptor beta chain. What it recognizes is unknown. The germline gives CDR1 GTSNPN, CDR2 SVGIG (reference sequence). Trimming removed 5 bases at V and 0 bases at J, with 11 bases between. The CDR3 runs to 14 residues. RNA, at about 0.45 to 1 ug, was reverse transcribed with random hexamers. A multiplex approach, immunoSEQ multiplex PCR, amplified TCR beta CDR3 across 54 Vbeta and 13 Jbeta. TCRdb used MiXCR to reprocess the immunoSEQ multiplex PCR reads, holding one entry per CDR3 protein. The profile shows about 190,000 distinct CDR3 sequences, approximately 95% of them singletons. The TEMRA cells underwent FACS enrichment, while the CD8+ and CD4+ T cells underwent negative isolation. The data were obtained in a study of CD8 T cells in Susac syndrome. For the study at large: Patients with Susac syndrome who were sequenced included over five with active disease and eight in remission. The study, taken as a whole, reports: Susac syndrome CD4+ T cell repertoires showed no clonal expansion.

The sequenced material came from CD4+ T cells from PBMCs. V gene TRBV30 combines with J gene TRBJ1-3, with a tentative D call TRBD1 (6 bases). This clonotype originated in a human donor with Susac syndrome. The CDR3 DNA reads TGTGCCTGGGAGGGGACACCCTCTGGAAACACCATATATTTT. It yields the protein CAWEGTPSGNTIYF.